These T cell receptor beta chains were read from a single sample in a study of cytomegalovirus exposure and HLA in healthy donors. Data came from immunoSEQ multiplex PCR; TCRdb stores just in-frame clones and leaves some out. The sample table sets out more than 35,000 clones. The sequenced material came from PBMCs. The receptors derive from a man aged 30-40 years in good health and CMV-seronegative. The CDR3 runs from the conserved cysteine through the conserved F or W.

TRBV7-3	CASSLGASGSPGELFF
TRBV10-3	CAISEDSSGYTF
TRBV5-1	CASSLPAGTGKIYGYTF
TRBV6-1	CASSEGLAGGPRNTQYF
TRBV25-1	CASSDRAYNSPLHF
TRBV5-1	CASSQRPGTGVLNTEAFF
TRBV6-5	CASSYSPTGSNQPQHF
TRBV9	CASSVLAGYNEQFF
TRBV9	CASSVGTGGTEAFF
TRBV4-2	CASSQGTGGGYTF
TRBV11-2	CASSLGTVGSEKLFF
TRBV4-1	CASSRRTGGDEQYF
TRBV18	CASSPGTGRGLAGGISDNEQFF
TRBV27	CASSPVDSMNTEAFF
TRBV18	CASSPLSGEETQYF
TRBV6-5	CASRLAINTEAFF
TRBV7-2	CASSLAGGGYEQYF
TRBV6-5	CASSPLTGGGETQYF
TRBV5-8	CASSLSAASTDTQYF
TRBV29-1	CSVVETRNTGELFF
TRBV4-2	CASSQASGVSYNEQFF
TRBV6-5	CASRGLAGGAYEQYF
TRBV6-5	CASSYRGLSYEQYF
TRBV4-3	CASSQDSGRERTDTQYF
TRBV7-9	CASSPPGHNEKLFF
TRBV19	CASSTTGGSSYEQYF